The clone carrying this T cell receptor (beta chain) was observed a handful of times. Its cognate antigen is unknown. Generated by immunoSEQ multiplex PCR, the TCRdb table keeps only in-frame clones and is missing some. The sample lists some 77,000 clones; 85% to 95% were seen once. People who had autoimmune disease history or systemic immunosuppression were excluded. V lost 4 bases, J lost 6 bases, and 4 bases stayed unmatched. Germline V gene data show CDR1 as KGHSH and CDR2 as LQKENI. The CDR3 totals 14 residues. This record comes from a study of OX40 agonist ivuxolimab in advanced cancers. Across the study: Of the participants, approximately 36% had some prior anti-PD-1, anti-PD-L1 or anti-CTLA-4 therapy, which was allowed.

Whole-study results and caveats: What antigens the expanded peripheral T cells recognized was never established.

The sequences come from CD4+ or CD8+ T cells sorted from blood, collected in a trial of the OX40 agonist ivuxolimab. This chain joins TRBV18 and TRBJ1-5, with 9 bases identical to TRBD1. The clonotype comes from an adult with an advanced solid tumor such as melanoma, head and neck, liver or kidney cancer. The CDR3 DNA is TGTGCCAGCTCACGGGACAGGGTGGTTCAGCCCCAGCATTTT. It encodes CASSRDRVVQPQHF.